A single sample gave rise to the 14 T cell receptor beta chains below, sequenced in a study of T cells in Graves' hyperthyroidism and ophthalmopathy. TCR beta CDR3 sequences were amplified from RNA transcripts. TCR CDR3 underwent first-round RT-PCR with the HTBI primer set. MiXCR, applied by TCRdb to the multiplex PCR reads, yields one record per CDR3 protein. The repertoire holds hundreds of thousands of distinct CDR3 sequences, with around 15% as singletons. The specimen was blood. All receptors derive from a woman aged 30 to 39 with Graves' hyperthyroidism.

This clonotype was counted at least ten times. V gene TRBV5-1 combines with J gene TRBJ2-5, with D maybe TRBD2 (6 bases). CDR3 size: 15 residues. CDR1 is SGHRS and CDR2 is YFSETQ in the germline V gene. Trimming left V 0 bases short and J 4 bases short, with 13 bases between. Written as DNA, the CDR3 is TGCGCCAGCAGCTTGGTCGGAGGGAGAGGAGAGACCCAGTACTTC. Translating gives CASSLVGGRGETQYF.

The chain combines TRBV28 with TRBJ1-1; no reliable D call. Germline V gene lookup returns CDR1 MDHEN and CDR2 SYDVKM. The CDR3 is 13 residues long. The ends were cut back, 6 bases at V and 6 bases at J, with 14 bases in the middle. CDR3 sequence: CASRLHLGAEAFF. CDR3 DNA: TGTGCCAGCAGACTACACCTTGGCGCTGAAGCTTTCTTT. Combining the CDR3 with reference TRBV28 and TRBJ1-1 gives the whole variable domain DVKVTQSSRYLVKRTGEKVFLECVQDMDHENMFWYRQDPGLGLRLIYFSYDVKMKEKGDIPEGYSVSREKKERFSLILESASTNQTSMYLCASRLHLGAEAFFGQGTRLTVV.

About this clonotype: A much larger clone differs from this one at a single base, so this may be a read error. This chain uses TRBV7-8 with TRBJ2-2; 7 bases are a match to TRBD1. The V gene's germline CDR1 is SGHVS and CDR2 FQNEAQ. The CDR3 is 12 amino acids. The CDR3 DNA reads as TGTGCCAGCAGTTCCGACAGGGCAAGGCTGTTCTTT. Translated: CASSSDRARLFF.

Comment on this clonotype: A read error may account for a junction end that differs from germline. The chain couples TRBV7-2 to TRBJ1-2; D is unresolved. This CDR3 has 13 amino acids. Germline assignment: CDR1 SGHTA and CDR2 FQGNSA. For the CDR3, the DNA is TGTGCCAGCAGCTTAGGCGTCCCGGGCCTCCTTCCCTTC. Translating it yields CASSLGVPGLLPF.

The chain recombines TRBV28 with TRBJ1-3, with 7 bases aligning to TRBD1. The CDR3 extends over 16 amino acids. V was pared by 3 bases and J by 0 bases, with 5 bases of the junction left unmatched. CDR1 MDHEN and CDR2 SYDVKM come from the germline V gene. CDR3 sequence (DNA): TGTGCCAGCAGTTTTAGGGGGCTGATCTCTGGAAACACCATATATTTT. Its translation: CASSFRGLISGNTIYF.

This clonotype was counted many times. This chain links TRBV27 with TRBJ2-3; no reliable D call. This CDR3 spans 15 amino acids. Germline V lookup: CDR1 MNHEY, CDR2 SMNVEV (reference sequence). V was pared by 4 bases and J by 0 bases, with 11 bases between. The CDR3 region is CASSSRWGSTDTQYF. DNA of the CDR3: TGTGCCAGCAGTTCCCGTTGGGGTAGCACAGATACGCAGTATTTT.

This clonotype was observed a few times. The chain carries TRBV24-1 and TRBJ1-5; D call uncertain. The CDR3 is 16 residues long. Germline CDR1 KGHDR, CDR2 SFDVKD. V was clipped by 5 bases and J by 7 bases, with 20 bases between them. CDR3 bases: TGTGCCACCAGTGCCCCCGGTACTAGGGTTCGCCAGCCCCAGCATTTT. This codes for CATSAPGTRVRQPQHF.

There are many counts of this clonotype. V usage is TRBV5-1 and J usage is TRBJ1-5; D is possibly TRBD1 (5 bases). CDR3 length equals 14 residues. Trimming left V 0 bases short and J 6 bases short, with 10 bases between. CDR1 and CDR2 from the germline V gene are SGHRS and YFSETQ. The CDR3 DNA reads TGCGCCAGCAGCTTGGATCGACAGTCTCAGCCCCAGCATTTT. Amino acids: CASSLDRQSQPQHF.

This clonotype was seen at least ten times. The V and J genes are TRBV6-2 or TRBV6-3 and TRBJ2-7; 13 bases map to TRBD2. Trimming removed 4 bases from V and 6 bases from J; junction bases left unmatched: 6. CDR1 is MNHEY, CDR2 SVGEGT, per germline. CDR3 length: 15 residues. CDR3 in DNA: TGTGCCAGCAGTTTCCGACTAGCGGGAGGTTTCGAGCAGTACTTC. The encoded protein is CASSFRLAGGFEQYF.

This clonotype was found a few times. This chain uses TRBV9 with TRBJ1-6; 8 nucleotides align to TRBD1. V was clipped by 2 bases and J by 7 bases; unmatched bases: 2. The CDR3 is 14 residues long. The germline V gene has CDR1 SGDLS and CDR2 YYNGEE. CDR3 sequence reads: CASSVQGANSPLHF. In DNA form, the CDR3 reads TGTGCCAGCAGCGTTCAGGGGGCCAATTCACCCCTCCACTTT.

This clonotype was recorded at least ten times. The genes are TRBV27 and TRBJ1-2; 11 positions match TRBD1. Germline CDR1 MNHEY, CDR2 SMNVEV (reference sequence). The CDR3 spans 16 residues. The V gene end was trimmed by 1 base and the J gene end by 8 bases; junction bases not matched to a gene: 9. CDR3 nucleotides: TGTGCCAGCAGTTTATACTGGACAGGGGGCTTGGAAGGCTACACCTTC. It yields the protein CASSLYWTGGLEGYTF.

This clonotype was detected a few times. The genes are TRBV19 and TRBJ1-5, with D unresolved. From germline, CDR1 is LNHDA and CDR2 SQIVND (reference sequence). Trimming took 1 base from V and 7 from J, leaving 8 bases between them. The CDR3 has 13 amino acids. As DNA, the CDR3 is TGTGCCAGTAGTATAGCGACGGAACAGCCCCAGCATTTT. Protein: CASSIATEQPQHF.

This clonotype was seen at least ten times. V is TRBV7-2 and J is TRBJ2-2, with D possibly being TRBD2 (6 bases). The V gene lost 5 bases and the J gene lost 4 bases, with 14 bases spanning the gap. This CDR3 has 15 amino acids. The germline V gene has CDR1 SGHTA and CDR2 FQGNSA. CDR3 in amino acids: CASSRSLATTGELFF. The DNA for the CDR3 is TGTGCCAGCAGCCGATCTCTAGCGACCACCGGGGAGCTGTTTTTT.

This clonotype was counted at least ten times. The chain uses TRBV3-1 and TRBJ2-7; 11 bases are a match to TRBD2. CDR1 is LGHDT, CDR2 YNNKEL, per germline (reference sequence). The CDR3 has 15 amino acids. V was pared by 3 bases and J by 6 bases, with 7 bases of the junction left unmatched. Here the CDR3 reads CASSHPLAGEGEQYF. The CDR3 coding sequence is TGTGCCAGCAGCCACCCACTAGCGGGAGAGGGCGAGCAGTACTTC.